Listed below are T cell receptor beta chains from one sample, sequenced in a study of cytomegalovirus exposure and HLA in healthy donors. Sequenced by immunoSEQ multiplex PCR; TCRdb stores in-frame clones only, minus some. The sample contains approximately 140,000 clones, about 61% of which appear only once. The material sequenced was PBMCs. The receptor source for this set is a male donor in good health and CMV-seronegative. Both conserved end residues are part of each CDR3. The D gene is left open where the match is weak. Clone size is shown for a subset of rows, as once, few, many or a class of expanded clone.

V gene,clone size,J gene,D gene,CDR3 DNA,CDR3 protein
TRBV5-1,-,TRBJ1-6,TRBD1,TGCGCCAGCAGCCCGGGGTGGACAGGGGTTGAAGGTTCACCCCTCCACTTT,CASSPGWTGVEGSPLHF
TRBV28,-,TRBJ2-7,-,TGTGCCAGCAGACCCGGGATCCTCTACGAGCAGTACTTC,CASRPGILYEQYF
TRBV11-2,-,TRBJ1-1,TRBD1,TGTGCCAGCAGCTGGGACAGGGGGGTCACTGAAGCTTTCTTT,CASSWDRGVTEAFF
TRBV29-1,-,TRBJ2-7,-,TGCAGCGTTGAAGTGCGGAACTCCTACGAGCAGTACTTC,CSVEVRNSYEQYF
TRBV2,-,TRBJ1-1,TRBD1,TGTGCCAGCAGCCGGGACAGGGCTAACACTGAAGCTTTCTTT,CASSRDRANTEAFF
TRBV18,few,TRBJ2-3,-,TGTGCCAGCTCACAGGGGCCGGGGGCAGATACGCAGTATTTT,CASSQGPGADTQYF
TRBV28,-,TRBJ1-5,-,TGTGCCAGCAGTGGCAGCAATCAGCCCCAGCATTTT,CASSGSNQPQHF
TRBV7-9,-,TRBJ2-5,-,TGTGCCAGCAGCTTAGTGGCCGTCGAGACCCAGTACTTC,CASSLVAVETQYF
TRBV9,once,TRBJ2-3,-,TGTGCCAGCAGCGTAGTAGGGGATCTCCCAGATACGCAGTATTTT,CASSVVGDLPDTQYF
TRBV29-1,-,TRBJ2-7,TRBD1,TGCAGCGCCGGGACAGGGTCACGCTCCTACGAGCAGTACTTC,CSAGTGSRSYEQYF
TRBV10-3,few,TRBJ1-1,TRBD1,TGTGCCATCAGTGCTACAGGGGTGGTGGCTGAAGCTTTCTTT,CAISATGVVAEAFF
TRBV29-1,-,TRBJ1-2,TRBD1,TGCAGCGTTGAGGAGGGGGCCGTAGCTAACTATGGCTACACCTTC,CSVEEGAVANYGYTF
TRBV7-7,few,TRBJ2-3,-,TGTGCCAGCAGCCCCAGGGGTCCCACTAGCACAGATACGCAGTATTTT,CASSPRGPTSTDTQYF
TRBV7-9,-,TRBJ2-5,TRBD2,TGTGCCAGCAGCTTAGCGGGGGGGGAGCAAGAGACCCAGTACTTC,CASSLAGGEQETQYF
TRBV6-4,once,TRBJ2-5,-,TGTGCCAGCAGTGACTCGGCCAGACAGACGAGGATGGCAGAGACCCAGTACTTC,CASSDSARQTRMAETQYF
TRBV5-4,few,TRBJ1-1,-,TGTGCCAGCAGCTATAACGGGAACACTGAAGCTTTCTTT,CASSYNGNTEAFF
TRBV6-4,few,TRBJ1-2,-,TGTGCCAGCAGTCATGACTACGGGGGATCCTATGGCTACACCTTC,CASSHDYGGSYGYTF
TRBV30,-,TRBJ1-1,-,TGTGCCTGGAGTGTAGTCCAGACTGAAGCTTTCTTT,CAWSVVQTEAFF
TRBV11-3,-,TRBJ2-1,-,TGTGCCAGCAGCTTACCGTACAATGAGCAGTTCTTC,CASSLPYNEQFF
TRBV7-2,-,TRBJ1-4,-,TGTGCCAGCAGCTTAAGTCTCGGGTCGAATGAAAAACTGTTTTTT,CASSLSLGSNEKLFF
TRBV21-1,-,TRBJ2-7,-,TGTGCCAGCAGCATACCATCCCCGGGTGGGGGGTCCTACGAGCAGTACTTC,CASSIPSPGGGSYEQYF
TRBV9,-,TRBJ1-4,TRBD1,TGTGCCAGCAGCCCCGGGGACAGAACAACTAATGAAAAACTGTTTTTT,CASSPGDRTTNEKLFF
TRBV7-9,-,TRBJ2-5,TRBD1,TGTGCCAGCAGCGGAGGAGACAGGGGGCCCCAAGAGACCCAGTACTTC,CASSGGDRGPQETQYF
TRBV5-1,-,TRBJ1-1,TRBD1,TGCGCCAGCAGCATGGGGGACAGGGCTTTCGTGGGCACTGAAGCTTTCTTT,CASSMGDRAFVGTEAFF
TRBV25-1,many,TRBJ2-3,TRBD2,TGTGCCAGCAGTCCCAGGACTAGCGGACCGGGTGAGGATACGCAGTATTTT,CASSPRTSGPGEDTQYF
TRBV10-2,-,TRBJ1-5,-,TGCGCCAGCAGCCAGGATTTCATTCAGCCCCAGCATTTT,CASSQDFIQPQHF
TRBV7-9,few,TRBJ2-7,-,TGTGCCAGCAGCTTTCCCGACGGAGTGAGGTACTTC,CASSFPDGVRYF
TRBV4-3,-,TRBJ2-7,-,TGCGCCAGCAGCCAAGGCGGCCCCTCCTACGAGCAGTACTTC,CASSQGGPSYEQYF
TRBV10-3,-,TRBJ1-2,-,TGTGCCACCGGGGAGGGAGCTGACTATGGCTACACCTTC,CATGEGADYGYTF
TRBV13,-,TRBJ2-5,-,TGTGCCAGCAGCCTTAGGGGCCTTGAGACCCAGTACTTC,CASSLRGLETQYF
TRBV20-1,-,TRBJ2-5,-,TGCATTGGACAGACCCAAGAGACCCAGTACTTC,CIGQTQETQYF
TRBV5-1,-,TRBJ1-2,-,TGCGCCAGCAGCTCCGATTCGGGGACACTTAACTATGGCTACACCTTC,CASSSDSGTLNYGYTF
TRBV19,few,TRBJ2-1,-,TGTGCCAGTAGTATAAACCGGGAGCAGCAGTTCTTC,CASSINREQQFF
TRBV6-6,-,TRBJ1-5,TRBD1,TGTGCCAGCAGGACGGACAGGGGTCAGCCCCAGCATTTT,CASRTDRGQPQHF
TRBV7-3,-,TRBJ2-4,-,TGTGCCAGCAGCCTCTACCCGAACAGGGACATTCAGTACTTC,CASSLYPNRDIQYF
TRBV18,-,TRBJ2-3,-,TGTGCCAGCTCACCACCGGCGGGCGCAGATACGCAGTATTTT,CASSPPAGADTQYF
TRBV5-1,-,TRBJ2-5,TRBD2,TGCGCCAGCAGCTTGGGGGTAGCGGGGGCCCAAGAGACCCAGTACTTC,CASSLGVAGAQETQYF
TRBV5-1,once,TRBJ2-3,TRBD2,TGCGCCAGCAGCACCGGACTAGCCTCTAGCACAGATACGCAGTATTTT,CASSTGLASSTDTQYF
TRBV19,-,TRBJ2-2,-,TGTGCCAGTAGTGACAAATACACCGGGGAGCTGTTTTTT,CASSDKYTGELFF
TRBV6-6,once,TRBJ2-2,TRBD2,TGTGCCAGCAGTCCTAGCGGGGGGAACACCGGGGAGCTGTTTTTT,CASSPSGGNTGELFF
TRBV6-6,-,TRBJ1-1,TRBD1,TGTGCCAGCAGTTCCGGGACAGGGGGCACTGAAGCTTTCTTT,CASSSGTGGTEAFF
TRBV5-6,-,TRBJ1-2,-,TGTGCCAGCAGCCACTGGACAGAGGACTATGGCTACACCTTC,CASSHWTEDYGYTF
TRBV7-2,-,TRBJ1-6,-,TGTGCCAGCAGCGACAACAGGGATTCACCCCTCCACTTT,CASSDNRDSPLHF
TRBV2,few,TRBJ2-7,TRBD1,TGTGCCAGCATTCGAAATCCCGGGACAGGGATGGACGAGCAGTACTTC,CASIRNPGTGMDEQYF
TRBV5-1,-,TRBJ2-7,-,TGCGCCAGCAGCTTGGAGGCTCCGAGGGCCTACGAGCAGTACTTC,CASSLEAPRAYEQYF
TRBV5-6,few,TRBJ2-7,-,TGTGCCAGCAACCTAGGGGGAATCCAGTACTTC,CASNLGGIQYF
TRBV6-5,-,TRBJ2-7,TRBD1,TGTGCCAGCAGGGGACAGTCCACCTACGAGCAGTACTTC,CASRGQSTYEQYF
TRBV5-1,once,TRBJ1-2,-,TGCGCCAGCAGCTTCAACAGGGATAGGGATGGCTACACCTTC,CASSFNRDRDGYTF
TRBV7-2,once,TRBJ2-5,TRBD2,TGTGCCAGCAGCCGCCGACTAGCGGGAGAAGAGACCCAGTACTTC,CASSRRLAGEETQYF
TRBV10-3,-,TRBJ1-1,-,TGTGCCATCAGTGAGTTGGGGACAAACACTGAAGCTTTCTTT,CAISELGTNTEAFF
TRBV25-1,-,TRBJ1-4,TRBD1,TGTGCCAGCAGTACTGGGACAGGGGGCTTTACTAATGAAAAACTGTTTTTT,CASSTGTGGFTNEKLFF
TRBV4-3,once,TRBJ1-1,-,TGCGCCAGCAGCCAAGGGTGGGGCTCCAACACTGAAGCTTTCTTT,CASSQGWGSNTEAFF
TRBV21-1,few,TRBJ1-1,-,TGTGCCAGCAACCGACAGCACCCAAACACTGAAGCTTTCTTT,CASNRQHPNTEAFF
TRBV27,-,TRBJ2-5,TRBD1,TGTGCCAGCAGTTTATCGTTCGGGACAGGGTGGAGAGAGACCCAGTACTTC,CASSLSFGTGWRETQYF
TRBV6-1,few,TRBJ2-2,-,TGTGCCAGCACTGAACCAGGGGTCACCGGGGAGCTGTTTTTT,CASTEPGVTGELFF
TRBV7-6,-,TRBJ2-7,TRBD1,TGTGCCAGCAGCTTGCGACAGGGTAGCTCCTACGAGCAGTACTTC,CASSLRQGSSYEQYF
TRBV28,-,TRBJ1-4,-,TGTGCCAGCAGTCTACCAACTACAGGAGAAAAACTGTTTTTT,CASSLPTTGEKLFF
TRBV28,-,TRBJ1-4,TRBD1,TGTGCCAGCAGCCCCGGACAGGGTGGTAGTGAAAAACTGTTTTTT,CASSPGQGGSEKLFF
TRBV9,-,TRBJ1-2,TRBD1,TGTGCCAGCAGCGTAGATACAGGGGGCTATGGCTACACCTTC,CASSVDTGGYGYTF